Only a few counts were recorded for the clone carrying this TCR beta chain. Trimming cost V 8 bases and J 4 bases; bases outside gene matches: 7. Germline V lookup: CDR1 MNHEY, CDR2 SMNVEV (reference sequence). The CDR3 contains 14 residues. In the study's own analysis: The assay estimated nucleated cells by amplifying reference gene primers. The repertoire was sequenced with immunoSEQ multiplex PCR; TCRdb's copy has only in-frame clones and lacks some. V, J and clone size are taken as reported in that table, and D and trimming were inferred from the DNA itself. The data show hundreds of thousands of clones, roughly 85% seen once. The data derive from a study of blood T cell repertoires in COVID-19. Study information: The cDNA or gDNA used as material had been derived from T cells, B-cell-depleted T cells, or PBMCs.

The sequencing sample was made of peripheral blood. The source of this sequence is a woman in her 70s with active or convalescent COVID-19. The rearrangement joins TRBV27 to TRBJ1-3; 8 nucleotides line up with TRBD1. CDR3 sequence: CASGRTGTGNTIYF. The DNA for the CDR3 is TGTGCCAGCGGGCGGACAGGGACCGGAAACACCATATATTTT.